This T cell receptor (beta chain) was found in a study of control samples from healthy donors and cancer patients. The CDR3 sequence is 15 residues long. Germline V gives CDR1 SGHRS, CDR2 YFSETQ. The V gene end was trimmed by 2 bases and the J gene end by 3 bases; junction bases not matched to a gene: 2. TCRdb's copy holds only in-frame clones and misses some; the assay was immunoSEQ multiplex PCR. The sample has about 210,000 clones, and its top ten clones hold 2% to 2.5%. This receptor was obtained from a woman aged 25 to 45 in good health. The chain recombines TRBV5-1 with TRBJ2-2; TRBD1 matches 9 bases. The sequenced material came from blood. The CDR3 sequence is CASSFRTGDTGELFF. The CDR3 DNA reads as TGCGCCAGCAGCTTCCGGACAGGGGACACCGGGGAGCTGTTTTTT.